This paragraph reports one T cell receptor (beta chain). 13 Jbeta primers and 60 Vbeta primers were used for the PCR. The repertoire was sequenced with immunoSEQ multiplex PCR; TCRdb's copy has only in-frame clones and lacks some. The data contain around 90,000 clones, roughly three quarters of them seen just once; the ten biggest clones take up 2.5% to 3.5%. V lost 1 base and J lost 1, with 11 bases in between. The CDR3 extends over 16 amino acids. Per germline, CDR1 SGHTA and CDR2 FQGTGA. Nominally healthy donors were sampled, though unrecorded immune exposures were likely. These data originate in a study of cytomegalovirus exposure and HLA in healthy donors.

The receptor comes from a man aged 25-45 years in good health and CMV-seronegative. The sample consisted of PBMCs. This chain uses TRBV7-3 with TRBJ2-1, with D tentatively TRBD2 (5 bases). CDR3 in amino acids: CASSLIGGSSYNEQFF. The CDR3, as DNA: TGTGCCAGCAGCTTAATAGGTGGGAGTTCCTACAATGAGCAGTTCTTC.